These 20 T cell receptor beta chains share one sample of origin, sequenced in a study of blood T cell repertoires in COVID-19 (dated by TCRdb to about 2020). The method was the immunoSEQ multiplex PCR assay. TCRdb holds this immuneACCESS table with in-frame rearrangements only. Some clones are missing; in checked studies, unresolved V genes explain under half, and the rest has no known cause. The sample has 200,000 to 300,000 clones on record, around 90% of them singletons. Approximately 0.8% of the sample is in the top ten clones. Sequencing was performed on peripheral blood. Source of these receptors: a man younger than 45 with COVID-19, enrolled during active disease.

The chain couples TRBV7-9 to TRBJ2-2, with a weak D call TRBD2 (6 bases). Looked up from germline, CDR1 is SEHNR and CDR2 is FQNEAQ (reference sequence). V was pared by 5 bases and J by 7 bases, with 11 bases between. The CDR3 has 13 amino acids. This chain's CDR3 is CASSLEGDGELFF. In nucleotides, the CDR3 is TGTGCCAGCAGCCTGGAGGGAGACGGGGAGCTGTTTTTT.

The CDR3 sequence: CASSPQDRAGSPLHF. The CDR3 DNA follows: TGTGCCAGCTCACCACAGGACAGGGCGGGATCACCCCTCCACTTT. The genes are TRBV18 and TRBJ1-6, with 8 bases aligning to TRBD1. The CDR3 has 15 residues. The trim removed 1 base at V and 10 bases at J, leaving 6 bases unmatched. Germline CDR1 KGHSH, CDR2 LQKENI.

This chain links TRBV5-5 with TRBJ2-7; D ambiguous. Deletions cut 1 base from V and 6 bases from J, with 11 bases between. The V gene's germline CDR1 is SGHKS and CDR2 YYEKEE (reference sequence). The CDR3 spans 13 residues. DNA for the CDR3: TGTGCCAGCAGCTTGCCCGTAAATGTCGAGCAGTACTTC. The encoded protein is CASSLPVNVEQYF.

The V and J genes are TRBV9 and TRBJ2-1; tentatively, D is TRBD2 (6 bases). This CDR3 is 16 amino acids long. Looked up from germline, CDR1 is SGDLS and CDR2 is YYNGEE. Trimming removed 0 bases from V and 5 bases from J, with 15 bases in between. This CDR3 reads CASSVGGSGGHNEQFF. In nucleotides, the CDR3 is TGTGCCAGCAGCGTAGGAGGTAGCGGCGGGCACAATGAGCAGTTCTTC.

This clone was detected only once. The chain links TRBV30 to TRBJ1-2; no reliable D call. The CDR3 extends over 15 amino acids. The V gene lost 0 bases and the J gene lost 4 bases, with 15 bases spanning the gap. Germline assignment: CDR1 GTSNPN and CDR2 SVGIG (reference sequence). The DNA for the CDR3 is TGTGCCTGGAGTGTAAGTGGCGGAGAAGCCTATGGCTACACCTTC. Residues: CAWSVSGGEAYGYTF.

The rearrangement uses TRBV27 and TRBJ1-5; D gene ambiguous. V lost 4 bases and J 3 bases, leaving 7 bases between the germline ends. This CDR3 region has 13 residues. In germline, CDR1 is MNHEY, CDR2 SMNVEV (reference sequence). This chain's CDR3 is CASSWGANQPQHF. The DNA of the CDR3 is TGTGCCAGCAGTTGGGGAGCCAATCAGCCCCAGCATTTT.

The V call is TRBV30, the J call TRBJ2-1, with a tentative D call TRBD2 (6 bases). Trimming stripped 4 bases from V and 6 bases from J, with 10 bases between. Germline CDR1 GTSNPN, CDR2 SVGIG (reference sequence). The CDR3 spans 12 residues. The CDR3 DNA is TGTGCCTGGAACCGACTAGGCAATGAGCAGTTCTTC. It specifies CAWNRLGNEQFF.

This clone was seen a few times. The chain joins TRBV29-1 to TRBJ1-2; 9 bases align to TRBD1. CDR3 length equals 14 residues. Germline V gives CDR1 SQVTM, CDR2 ANQGSEA. V shed 4 bases, J shed 4 bases, and the junction held 7 bases outside the gene matches. CDR3 sequence: CSVGPRTGAYGYTF. CDR3 nucleotide sequence: TGCAGCGTTGGGCCCCGGACAGGGGCCTATGGCTACACCTTC.

The genes are TRBV5-4 and TRBJ2-5, with 13 positions matching TRBD2. In germline, CDR1 is SGHNT, CDR2 YYREEE (reference sequence). The CDR3 is 18 residues long. J gave up 5 bases and V 4 bases, and 14 bases lay outside the gene matches. CDR3 in amino acids: CASSPRTSGGVRGETQYF. The CDR3 DNA sequence: TGTGCCAGCAGCCCCCGGACTAGCGGGGGTGTTAGGGGGGAGACCCAGTACTTC.

The chain recombines TRBV5-6 with TRBJ2-3; TRBD1 is a possible D gene (6 bases). Germline-derived CDR1 and CDR2 are SGHDT and YYEEEE. V lost 2 bases and J 1 base, leaving 8 bases between the germline ends. The length of the CDR3 is 14 residues. The DNA for the CDR3 is TGTGCCAGCAGCTTCAGGGGAGGCACAGATACGCAGTATTTT. Protein product: CASSFRGGTDTQYF. The variable domain in full, with the rest retrieved from reference TRBV5-6 and TRBJ2-3, is DAGVTQSPTHLIKTRGQQVTLRCSPKSGHDTVSWYQQALGQGPQFIFQYYEEEERQRGNFPDRFSGHQFPNYSSELNVNALLLGDSALYLCASSFRGGTDTQYFGPGTRLTVL.

The gene calls are TRBV5-1 and TRBJ1-6; a possible D gene is TRBD1 (6 bases). Germline V gene sequence: CDR1 SGHRS, CDR2 YFSETQ. Trimming left V 7 bases short and J 7 bases short, with 21 bases between. This CDR3 has 16 amino acids. CDR3 in amino acids: CASGGGDTLVNSPLHF. The CDR3 bases are TGCGCCAGCGGGGGCGGCGACACGCTGGTAAATTCACCCCTCCACTTT. Based on the CDR3 plus reference TRBV5-1 and TRBJ1-6, the full variable domain is KAGVTQTPRYLIKTRGQQVTLSCSPISGHRSVSWYQQTPGQGLQFLFEYFSETQRNKGNFPGRFSGRQFSNSRSEMNVSTLELGDSALYLCASGGGDTLVNSPLHFGNGTRLTVT.

This clone occurred once. The chain is built from TRBV6-1 and TRBJ1-2; weak D call: TRBD1 (5 bases). The V end lost 3 bases, the J end lost 0 bases, and 11 bases lay between the germline ends. Germline assignment: CDR1 MNHNS and CDR2 SASEGT. The CDR3 loop spans 15 amino acids. The CDR3 region is CASSEAGLTNYGYTF. DNA for the CDR3: TGTGCCAGCAGTGAGGCGGGGCTCACTAACTATGGCTACACCTTC.

The chain uses TRBV5-6 and TRBJ1-2; the D is unclear. Germline V gene sequence: CDR1 SGHDT, CDR2 YYEEEE. Trimming left V 1 base short and J 1 base short, with 8 bases between. The CDR3 loop spans 14 amino acids. The CDR3 sequence is CASSLSGYNYGYTF. The CDR3 coding sequence is TGTGCCAGCAGCTTGTCCGGGTATAACTATGGCTACACCTTC.

The rearrangement links TRBV30 to TRBJ1-3; 7 nucleotides line up with TRBD1. CDR1 and CDR2 from the germline V gene are GTSNPN and SVGIG (reference sequence). This CDR3 has 15 residues. V trimming: 4 bases; J trimming: 0 bases; junction bases outside the gene matches: 6. CDR3 amino acids: CAWTLQGFSGNTIYF. In nucleotides, the CDR3 is TGTGCCTGGACTTTACAGGGGTTCTCTGGAAACACCATATATTTT.

This chain links TRBV6-1 with TRBJ2-5; no definite D call. Germline V gives CDR1 MNHNS, CDR2 SASEGT. The CDR3 covers 15 residues. V was clipped by 1 base and J by 2 bases, with 11 bases between them. The CDR3 spells CASSEGAVPQETQYF. DNA of the CDR3: TGTGCCAGCAGTGAAGGGGCAGTACCGCAAGAGACCCAGTACTTC.

This sequence joins TRBV5-1 and TRBJ2-7, with a tentative D call TRBD2 (6 bases). V lost 0 bases to trimming and J lost 9 bases, with 13 bases between them. Germline values: CDR1 SGHRS, CDR2 YFSETQ. CDR3 size: 13 residues. The CDR3 loop reads CASSLGTGEVQYF. The CDR3 DNA is TGCGCCAGCAGCTTGGGTACGGGGGAAGTGCAGTACTTC. Complete variable domain (other parts from reference TRBV5-1 and TRBJ2-7): KAGVTQTPRYLIKTRGQQVTLSCSPISGHRSVSWYQQTPGQGLQFLFEYFSETQRNKGNFPGRFSGRQFSNSRSEMNVSTLELGDSALYLCASSLGTGEVQYFGPGTRLTVT.

The J gene is TRBJ1-2, the V gene TRBV6-5; D may be TRBD1 (5 bases). The V end lost 4 bases, the J end lost 2 bases, and 8 bases lay between the germline ends. The CDR3 is 13 amino acids. The germline V gene has CDR1 MNHEY and CDR2 SVGAGI. The CDR3 DNA follows: TGTGCCAGCAGTTTCCAGGGAAACTATGGCTACACCTTC. Translating gives CASSFQGNYGYTF.

The chain is built from TRBV5-1 and TRBJ1-4; 7 nucleotides align to TRBD1. CDR3 length: 14 amino acids. Germline lookup yields CDR1 SGHRS and CDR2 YFSETQ. Germline trimming cut 3 bases from V and 8 bases from J; bases unmatched to any gene: 7. The CDR3 protein is CASSSTGFQEKLFF. The CDR3 nucleotides are TGCGCCAGCAGCTCGACAGGGTTTCAGGAAAAACTGTTTTTT.

This sequence joins TRBV6-5 and TRBJ1-2; 7 bases fit TRBD1. Germline V CDR1 and CDR2: MNHEY, SVGAGI. The V and J ends lost 6 bases and 1 base, in that order; junction bases with no gene match: 5. The CDR3 runs 14 residues. CDR3 bases: TGTGCCAGCAGCCGGACAGGAGATAACTATGGCTACACCTTC. Protein: CASSRTGDNYGYTF.

This chain connects TRBV5-1 to TRBJ2-2; a weak D match, TRBD2 (6 bases). The CDR3 sequence is 17 residues long. Per the germline V gene, CDR1 is SGHRS and CDR2 is YFSETQ. Trimming shortened V by 4 bases and J by 1 base, and 17 bases separated the two germline ends. CDR3 sequence (DNA): TGCGCCAGCAGCCGCACGACTAGAACGGGGAACACCGGGGAGCTGTTTTTT. It is translated as CASSRTTRTGNTGELFF.